These T cell receptor beta chains were read from a single sample in a study of blood T cell repertoires in COVID-19. The table came from immunoSEQ multiplex PCR; TCRdb's copy has only in-frame clones and leaves some out. The table lists about 210,000 clones, around 80% of them singletons, with roughly 8.2% in the top ten. Sequencing was performed on peripheral blood. The receptor set was obtained from a woman in her 50s with acute or convalescent COVID-19. Each CDR3 is given with its conserved first and last residue. D genes are given only for firm matches. Size values are once, few and many counts, or a class for expanded clones, and some rows have none.

clone size: -
V gene: TRBV19
J gene: TRBJ2-1
D gene: -
CDR3 protein: CASSIDGASSYNEQFF
CDR3 DNA: TGTGCCAGTAGTATAGATGGAGCGAGCTCCTACAATGAGCAGTTCTTC

clone size: -
V gene: TRBV5-1
J gene: TRBJ2-2
D gene: -
CDR3 protein: CASSLSPGWETGELFF
CDR3 DNA: TGCGCCAGCAGCTTGTCCCCAGGGTGGGAAACCGGGGAGCTGTTTTTT

clone size: -
V gene: TRBV3-1/TRBV3-2
J gene: TRBJ2-3
D gene: -
CDR3 protein: CASSLLNADTQYF
CDR3 DNA: TGTGCCAGCAGCCTCCTAAATGCAGATACGCAGTATTTT

clone size: -
V gene: TRBV6-5
J gene: TRBJ1-6
D gene: -
CDR3 protein: CASSQQGSDSPLHF
CDR3 DNA: TGTGCCAGCAGTCAACAGGGATCGGATTCACCCCTCCACTTT

clone size: -
V gene: TRBV3-1/TRBV3-2
J gene: TRBJ2-7
D gene: -
CDR3 protein: CASSQGALSYEQYF
CDR3 DNA: TGTGCCAGCAGCCAAGGCGCTCTCTCCTACGAGCAGTACTTC

clone size: -
V gene: TRBV14
J gene: TRBJ2-5
D gene: TRBD2
CDR3 protein: CASSPRGGSSETQYF
CDR3 DNA: TGTGCCAGCAGCCCCCGGGGGGGGAGCTCAGAGACCCAGTACTTC

clone size: -
V gene: TRBV11-2
J gene: TRBJ2-7
D gene: TRBD1
CDR3 protein: CASSRVGGYYEQYF
CDR3 DNA: TGTGCCAGCAGCCGGGTAGGGGGCTATTACGAGCAGTACTTC

clone size: once
V gene: TRBV27
J gene: TRBJ1-2
D gene: -
CDR3 protein: CASRPSLGVSRGYTF
CDR3 DNA: TGTGCCAGCAGACCCTCCCTCGGGGTGTCACGGGGCTACACCTTC

clone size: once
V gene: TRBV9
J gene: TRBJ2-1
D gene: -
CDR3 protein: CASSLSGETYNEQFF
CDR3 DNA: TGTGCCAGCAGCCTTAGCGGCGAAACCTACAATGAGCAGTTCTTC

clone size: -
V gene: TRBV6-5
J gene: TRBJ2-7
D gene: TRBD1
CDR3 protein: CASSSDRGSYEQYF
CDR3 DNA: TGTGCCAGCAGTTCTGACAGGGGGTCCTACGAGCAGTACTTC

clone size: -
V gene: TRBV15
J gene: TRBJ2-3
D gene: TRBD2
CDR3 protein: CATSRDNSGSPSDTQYF
CDR3 DNA: TGTGCCACCAGCAGAGACAATAGCGGGAGCCCTTCAGATACGCAGTATTTT

clone size: once
V gene: TRBV3-1/TRBV3-2
J gene: TRBJ2-1
D gene: -
CDR3 protein: CASSQDRNEQFF
CDR3 DNA: TGTGCCAGCAGCCAAGATAGAAATGAGCAGTTCTTC

clone size: -
V gene: TRBV7-8
J gene: TRBJ2-5
D gene: TRBD2
CDR3 protein: CASSPRTSGSKETQYF
CDR3 DNA: TGTGCCAGCAGCCCTAGGACTAGCGGGAGTAAGGAGACCCAGTACTTC

clone size: -
V gene: TRBV5-1
J gene: TRBJ2-1
D gene: -
CDR3 protein: CASSLAKVQGKGFYNEQFF
CDR3 DNA: TGCGCCAGCAGCTTGGCCAAGGTCCAGGGGAAGGGATTCTACAATGAGCAGTTCTTC

clone size: -
V gene: TRBV19
J gene: TRBJ1-5
D gene: TRBD1
CDR3 protein: CASSRGQGALIGNQPQHF
CDR3 DNA: TGTGCCAGTAGCAGGGGACAGGGGGCGCTTATAGGCAATCAGCCCCAGCATTTT

clone size: -
V gene: TRBV5-1
J gene: TRBJ2-2
D gene: -
CDR3 protein: CASSLQGIGELFF
CDR3 DNA: TGCGCCAGCAGCTTACAGGGTATCGGGGAGCTGTTTTTT

clone size: -
V gene: TRBV19
J gene: TRBJ2-7
D gene: TRBD2
CDR3 protein: CASSIFGGTTYEQYF
CDR3 DNA: TGTGCCAGTAGTATATTTGGCGGGACTACCTACGAGCAGTACTTC

clone size: -
V gene: TRBV9
J gene: TRBJ2-1
D gene: -
CDR3 protein: CASSPRGAGYNEQFF
CDR3 DNA: TGTGCCAGCAGCCCCCGGGGGGCAGGATACAATGAGCAGTTCTTC

clone size: -
V gene: TRBV4-2
J gene: TRBJ2-7
D gene: TRBD2
CDR3 protein: CASSQDSGSSYEQYF
CDR3 DNA: TGTGCCAGCAGCCAAGATAGCGGGAGCTCCTACGAGCAGTACTTC

clone size: -
V gene: TRBV10-3
J gene: TRBJ1-2
D gene: -
CDR3 protein: CAIRGDTPYGYTF
CDR3 DNA: TGTGCCATCAGGGGGGACACGCCCTATGGCTACACCTTC

clone size: -
V gene: TRBV9
J gene: TRBJ2-4
D gene: -
CDR3 protein: CASSVGERPGDIQYF
CDR3 DNA: TGTGCCAGCAGCGTAGGTGAGAGACCAGGGGACATTCAGTACTTC

clone size: -
V gene: TRBV5-1
J gene: TRBJ2-5
D gene: TRBD1
CDR3 protein: CASSWGGQGGETQYF
CDR3 DNA: TGCGCCAGCAGCTGGGGGGGACAGGGTGGAGAGACCCAGTACTTC

clone size: -
V gene: TRBV24-1
J gene: TRBJ2-1
D gene: TRBD2
CDR3 protein: CATSDLTSGPGGDEQFF
CDR3 DNA: TGTGCCACCAGTGATTTGACTAGCGGGCCGGGAGGCGATGAGCAGTTCTTC

clone size: -
V gene: TRBV14
J gene: TRBJ1-2
D gene: TRBD1
CDR3 protein: CASSHEGQGIYGYTF
CDR3 DNA: TGTGCCAGCAGCCACGAGGGACAGGGGATTTATGGCTACACCTTC

clone size: -
V gene: TRBV13
J gene: TRBJ2-3
D gene: -
CDR3 protein: CASSTRTLNTDTQYF
CDR3 DNA: TGTGCCAGCAGCACTAGGACGCTAAACACAGATACGCAGTATTTT

clone size: -
V gene: TRBV19
J gene: TRBJ2-5
D gene: TRBD1
CDR3 protein: CASRARDRGEETQYF
CDR3 DNA: TGTGCCAGTAGGGCCCGGGACAGGGGAGAGGAGACCCAGTACTTC

clone size: once
V gene: TRBV27
J gene: TRBJ2-2
D gene: TRBD2
CDR3 protein: CASTTGGLAGNTGELFF
CDR3 DNA: TGTGCCAGCACCACCGGGGGACTAGCGGGAAACACCGGGGAGCTGTTTTTT

clone size: -
V gene: TRBV27
J gene: TRBJ2-2
D gene: -
CDR3 protein: CASSPPLAGELFF
CDR3 DNA: TGTGCCAGCAGTCCTCCACTCGCCGGGGAGCTGTTTTTT

clone size: -
V gene: TRBV19
J gene: TRBJ1-5
D gene: TRBD1
CDR3 protein: CASSGGQGANQPQHF
CDR3 DNA: TGTGCCAGTAGTGGCGGACAGGGTGCCAATCAGCCCCAGCATTTT

clone size: -
V gene: TRBV27
J gene: TRBJ1-6
D gene: TRBD1
CDR3 protein: CASSLSWTGGSPLHF
CDR3 DNA: TGTGCCAGCAGTTTATCTTGGACAGGCGGATCACCCCTCCACTTT

clone size: -
V gene: TRBV27
J gene: TRBJ1-1
D gene: -
CDR3 protein: CASSFHGQNTEAFF
CDR3 DNA: TGTGCCAGCAGTTTTCACGGACAGAACACTGAAGCTTTCTTT

clone size: many
V gene: TRBV7-2
J gene: TRBJ2-7
D gene: -
CDR3 protein: CASSLAAGAYEQYF
CDR3 DNA: TGTGCCAGCAGCTTAGCCGCGGGCGCCTACGAGCAGTACTTC

clone size: -
V gene: TRBV28
J gene: TRBJ2-1
D gene: TRBD2
CDR3 protein: CASSSHLAGAYNEQFF
CDR3 DNA: TGTGCCAGCAGTTCCCATTTAGCGGGGGCGTACAATGAGCAGTTCTTC

clone size: -
V gene: TRBV9
J gene: TRBJ2-3
D gene: -
CDR3 protein: CASLYLSGARDTQYF
CDR3 DNA: TGTGCCAGCCTTTACCTTAGCGGAGCTCGGGATACGCAGTATTTT

clone size: -
V gene: TRBV9
J gene: TRBJ2-1
D gene: TRBD2
CDR3 protein: CASSYNGLAGVEQFF
CDR3 DNA: TGTGCCAGCAGCTATAATGGACTAGCGGGAGTTGAGCAGTTCTTC

clone size: -
V gene: TRBV6-5
J gene: TRBJ2-7
D gene: -
CDR3 protein: CASSYSALSYEQYF
CDR3 DNA: TGTGCCAGCAGTTATAGCGCGCTCTCCTACGAGCAGTACTTC

clone size: -
V gene: TRBV27
J gene: TRBJ2-7
D gene: -
CDR3 protein: CASMGGLEQYF
CDR3 DNA: TGTGCCAGCATGGGGGGTTTAGAGCAGTACTTC

clone size: -
V gene: TRBV19
J gene: TRBJ1-5
D gene: TRBD1
CDR3 protein: CASSRQGDSNQPQHF
CDR3 DNA: TGTGCCAGTAGTAGACAGGGGGATAGCAATCAGCCCCAGCATTTT

clone size: -
V gene: TRBV5-1
J gene: TRBJ2-1
D gene: TRBD1
CDR3 protein: CASSSAGQGGPNEQFF
CDR3 DNA: TGCGCCAGCAGCTCGGCCGGACAGGGGGGTCCTAATGAGCAGTTCTTC

clone size: -
V gene: TRBV3-1/TRBV3-2
J gene: TRBJ1-2
D gene: -
CDR3 protein: CASSPQDRGYTF
CDR3 DNA: TGTGCCAGCAGTCCCCAGGATCGCGGCTACACCTTC

clone size: -
V gene: TRBV19
J gene: TRBJ2-2
D gene: -
CDR3 protein: CASSMRQNYGELFF
CDR3 DNA: TGTGCCAGTAGTATGAGACAGAACTACGGGGAGCTGTTTTTT

clone size: -
V gene: TRBV10-1
J gene: TRBJ2-1
D gene: TRBD2
CDR3 protein: CASSTSGREVGYNEQFF
CDR3 DNA: TGCGCCAGCAGCACTAGCGGGAGAGAGGTGGGATACAATGAGCAGTTCTTC